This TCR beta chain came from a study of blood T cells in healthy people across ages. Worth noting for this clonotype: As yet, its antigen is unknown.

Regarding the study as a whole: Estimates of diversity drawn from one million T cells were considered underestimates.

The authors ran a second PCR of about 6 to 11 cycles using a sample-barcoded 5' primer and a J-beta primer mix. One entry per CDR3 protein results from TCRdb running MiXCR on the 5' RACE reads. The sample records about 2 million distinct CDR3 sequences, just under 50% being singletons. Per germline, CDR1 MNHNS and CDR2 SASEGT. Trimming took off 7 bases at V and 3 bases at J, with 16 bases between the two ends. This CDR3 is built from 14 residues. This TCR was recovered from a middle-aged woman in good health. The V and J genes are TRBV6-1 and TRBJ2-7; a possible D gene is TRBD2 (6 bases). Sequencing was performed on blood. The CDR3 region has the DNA TGTGCCAGCAAATTACCGGGACTGCGCTACGAGCAGTACTTC. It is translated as CASKLPGLRYEQYF.